A selection of T cell receptor beta chains follows, all from one sample in a study of metastatic and nonmetastatic thyroid tumors. TCRdb re-analyzed the PCR reads through MiXCR. The data contain about 11,000 clones, around 30% of them singletons. Material for sequencing was tumor tissue. These receptors all come from a female donor with papillary thyroid cancer or a benign thyroid nodule (not recorded which). Some clones in this sample may be carry-over from other donors' samples. The CDR3 runs from the conserved cysteine through the conserved F or W. The D gene is left open where the match is weak. Expanded clones are given a class, and other clones once, few, many or no size at all.

j_gene	d_gene	abundance	v_gene	CDR3nt	CDR3aa
TRBJ2-7	TRBD1	few	TRBV20-1	TGCAGTGCTAGGGACAGGGGGTTGTCCTACGAGCAGTACTTC	CSARDRGLSYEQYF
TRBJ1-6	TRBD1	NA	TRBV4-1	TGCGGCGTCCGGGACAGGTCTAATTCACCCCTCCAATTT	CGVRDRSNSPLQF
TRBJ1-2	TRBD1	NA	TRBV27	TGTGCCAGCAGGCGTCAGGGGGCCCGGTGGTATGGCTACACCTTC	CASRRQGARWYGYTF
TRBJ2-7	TRBD1	NA	TRBV7-2	TGTGCCAGCAGCTGGGACAGGCTAACCTACGAGCAGTACTTC	CASSWDRLTYEQYF
TRBJ1-2	NA	medium-sized	TRBV6-1	TGTGCCGGCCGGGGGAGGGCGAGCTATGGCTACACCTTC	CAGRGRASYGYTF
TRBJ2-7	NA	medium-sized	TRBV20-1	TGCAGTGCTAGAGATGTTGCACAACTCTCCTACGAGCAGTACTTC	CSARDVAQLSYEQYF
TRBJ1-6	NA	few	TRBV2	TGTGCCAGCAGCCCCTCAGTGGGCTATAATTCACCCCTCCACTTT	CASSPSVGYNSPLHF
TRBJ1-2	NA	few	TRBV6-5	TGTGCCAGCAGGGAGGATTGCTACACCTTC	CASREDCYTF
TRBJ2-2	NA	many	TRBV30	TGTGCCTGGAGTGTATTGATGAACACCGGGGAGCTGTTTTTT	CAWSVLMNTGELFF
TRBJ1-3	NA	many	TRBV3-1	TGTGCCAGCAGCCTAGACGCGGGAAACACCATATATTTT	CASSLDAGNTIYF
TRBJ2-1	NA	NA	TRBV25-1	TGTGCCAGCAGTGAAGGATTTGAGCAGTTCTTC	CASSEGFEQFF
TRBJ2-1	NA	medium-sized	TRBV20-1	TGCAGTGCTATCCCCCCGATATACTCCTACAATGAGCAGTTCTTC	CSAIPPIYSYNEQFF
TRBJ2-7	NA	few	TRBV28	TGTGCCAGCAGTTTACCGGGGAGCGAGCAGTACTTC	CASSLPGSEQYF
TRBJ1-1	TRBD1	many	TRBV4-3	TGCGCCAGCAGCCAGGAGGGACAGGGACGCACTGAAGCTTTCTTT	CASSQEGQGRTEAFF
TRBJ1-1	NA	NA	TRBV5-1	TGCGCCAGCAGCTTGGCCGAGGGGCCGGGGACTGAAGCTTTCTTT	CASSLAEGPGTEAFF
TRBJ2-1	NA	medium-sized	TRBV6-1	TGTGCCATCCAGCGGAGGGGAGCCTACAATGAGCAGTTCTTC	CAIQRRGAYNEQFF
TRBJ1-2	NA	NA	TRBV28	TGTGCCAGCAGTTTATTTCGGACACCCTATGGCTACACCTTC	CASSLFRTPYGYTF
TRBJ2-1	NA	NA	TRBV4-2	TGTGCCAGCAGCCAAGATTCCGGGTCCCCCAATGAGCAGTTCTTC	CASSQDSGSPNEQFF
TRBJ2-5	TRBD2	NA	TRBV6-1	TGTGCCAGCAGTGAAGTAGCGGGAGGGCAAGAGACCCAGTACTTC	CASSEVAGGQETQYF
TRBJ2-2	TRBD2	NA	TRBV27	TGTGCCGGCAGTTTACCCCTCGGGGAGGGGAACACCGGGGAGCTGCTTTTT	CAGSLPLGEGNTGELLF
TRBJ2-3	TRBD2	NA	TRBV6-6	TGTGCTAGCAGTTACTCGAGCCCTGGGGGAGGGCCCCTCTATACGCAGTATTTT	CASSYSSPGGGPLYTQYF
TRBJ1-1	TRBD1	few	TRBV11-2	TGTGCCAGCAGCTTAGAGGGGCAGGGGGATTATAGGAACACTGAAGCTTTCTTT	CASSLEGQGDYRNTEAFF
TRBJ2-1	NA	NA	TRBV20-1	TGCAGTGCTCCCCTGGGGGGAGGACCCTACAATGAGCAGTTCTTC	CSAPLGGGPYNEQFF
TRBJ1-5	TRBD1	many	TRBV20-1	TGCAGTGCTAGCTCCGGGACAGGGGCTAATCAGCCCCAGCATTTT	CSASSGTGANQPQHF
TRBJ2-7	NA	NA	TRBV11-2	TGTGCCAGCAGTTTGATGGGCGGGCCTGGGAACGAGCAGTACTTC	CASSLMGGPGNEQYF